This T cell receptor (beta chain) was obtained from a study of blood T cell repertoires in COVID-19. Germline V lookup: CDR1 MNHEY, CDR2 SMNVEV (reference sequence). Losses at the gene ends were 6 bases for V and 5 bases for J; bases not matched to a gene: 10. This CDR3 spans 15 amino acids. The protocol was immunoSEQ multiplex PCR, while the TCRdb copy is restricted to in-frame clones and leaves out a portion. Of approximately 440,000 clones detected, 88% appear once; the ten largest clones hold 10% to 15%. This rearrangement joins TRBV27 to TRBJ1-2; 9 bases map to TRBD1. The sequence was collected from a woman between 45 and 65 years old with COVID-19, enrolled during active disease. The sample comprised peripheral blood. The CDR3 DNA reads TGTGCCAGCAGATCCTTAACAGGGGGCGTTTATGGCTACACCTTC. It translates to CASRSLTGGVYGYTF.